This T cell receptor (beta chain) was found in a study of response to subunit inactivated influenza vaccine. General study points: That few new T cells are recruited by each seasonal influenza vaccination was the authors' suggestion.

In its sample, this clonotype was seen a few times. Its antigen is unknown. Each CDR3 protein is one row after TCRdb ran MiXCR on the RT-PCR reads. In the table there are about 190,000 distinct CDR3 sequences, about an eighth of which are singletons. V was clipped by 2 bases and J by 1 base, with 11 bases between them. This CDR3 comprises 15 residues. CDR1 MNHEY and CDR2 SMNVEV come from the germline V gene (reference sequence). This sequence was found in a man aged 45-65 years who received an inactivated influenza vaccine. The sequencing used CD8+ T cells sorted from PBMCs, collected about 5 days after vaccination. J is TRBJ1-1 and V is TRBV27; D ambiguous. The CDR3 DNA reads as TGTGCCAGCAGTTTAGCCGGGCACCCGAACACTGAAGCTTTCTTT. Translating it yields CASSLAGHPNTEAFF.